This TCR beta chain comes out of a study of shared clonotypes between healthy human individuals. General study results and limits: Limitation of the genetic and exposure-history diversity represented came from the few donors. About 5% was the fraction of naive CD4 clonotypes found shared across several donors.

With respect to this clone: What it binds is unknown.

The naive CD8 subset, CD45RO-negative cells positively selected for CCR7, excluded terminally differentiated effector memory CD45RA+ cells. Germline values: CDR1 MNHEY, CDR2 SVGAGI. V was pared by 6 bases and J by 1 base, with 5 bases of the junction left unmatched. The CDR3 is 14 amino acids. TCRdb's copy holds only in-frame clones and misses some; the assay was immunoSEQ multiplex PCR. The data contain millions of clones, over 85% of them singletons. Sequencing was carried out using naive CD8+ T cells sorted from blood. The V call is TRBV6-5, the J call TRBJ1-1; the match to TRBD1 covers 7 bases. The clonotype was recovered from a man younger than 35 in good health. DNA of the CDR3: TGTGCCAGCAGGCCCGGACAGGAGAACACTGAAGCTTTCTTT. Residues: CASRPGQENTEAFF.